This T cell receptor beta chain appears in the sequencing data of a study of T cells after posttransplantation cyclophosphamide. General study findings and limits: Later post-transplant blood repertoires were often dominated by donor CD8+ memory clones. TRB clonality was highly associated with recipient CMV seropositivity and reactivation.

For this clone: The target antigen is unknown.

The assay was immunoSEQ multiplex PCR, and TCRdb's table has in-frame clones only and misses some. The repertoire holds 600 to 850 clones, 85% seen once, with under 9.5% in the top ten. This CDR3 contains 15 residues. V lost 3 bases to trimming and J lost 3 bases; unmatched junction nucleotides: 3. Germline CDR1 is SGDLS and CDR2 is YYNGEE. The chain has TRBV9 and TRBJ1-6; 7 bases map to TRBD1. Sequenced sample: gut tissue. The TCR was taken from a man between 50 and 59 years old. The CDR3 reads CASSGGTDYNSPLHF. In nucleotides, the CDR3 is TGTGCCAGCAGCGGGGGGACAGACTATAATTCACCCCTCCACTTT.